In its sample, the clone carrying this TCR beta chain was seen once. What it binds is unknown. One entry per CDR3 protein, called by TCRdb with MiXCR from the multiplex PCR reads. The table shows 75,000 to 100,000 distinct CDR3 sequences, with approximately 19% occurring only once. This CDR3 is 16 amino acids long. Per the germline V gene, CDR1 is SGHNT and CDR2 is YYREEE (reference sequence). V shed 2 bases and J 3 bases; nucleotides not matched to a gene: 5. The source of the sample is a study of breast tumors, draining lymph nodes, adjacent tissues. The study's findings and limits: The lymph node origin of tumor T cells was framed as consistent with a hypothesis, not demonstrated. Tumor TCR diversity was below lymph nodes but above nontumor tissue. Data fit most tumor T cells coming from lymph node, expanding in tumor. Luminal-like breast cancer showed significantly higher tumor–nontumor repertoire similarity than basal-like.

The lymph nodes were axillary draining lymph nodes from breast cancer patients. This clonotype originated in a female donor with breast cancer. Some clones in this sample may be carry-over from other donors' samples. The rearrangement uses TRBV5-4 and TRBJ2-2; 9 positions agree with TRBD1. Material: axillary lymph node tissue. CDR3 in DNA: TGTGCCAGCAGCTTACAGGGGGCGAGGGACACCGGGGAGCTGTTTTTT. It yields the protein CASSLQGARDTGELFF.